One T cell receptor (beta chain) is described in this entry. At one end, the junction sequence differs from germline, possibly due to a read error. This record belongs to a study of blood T cell repertoires in COVID-19. The CDR3 consists of 15 residues. CDR1 is SSHAT, CDR2 FNYEAQ, per germline (reference sequence). TCRdb's copy holds only in-frame clones and misses some; the assay was immunoSEQ multiplex PCR. The sample includes 200,000 to 300,000 clones, around 89% of them seen just once. The receptor was derived from a woman between 25 and 40 years old who had recovered from COVID-19. J is TRBJ2-2 and V is TRBV7-7; 7 bases match TRBD1. The sequenced material came from PBMCs or T cells enriched from blood (not recorded which). DNA of the CDR3: TGTGCTAGCAGCTTCGAGGGGGCAAGCACCGGGGAGCTGTTTTTT. It specifies CASSFEGASTGELFF.